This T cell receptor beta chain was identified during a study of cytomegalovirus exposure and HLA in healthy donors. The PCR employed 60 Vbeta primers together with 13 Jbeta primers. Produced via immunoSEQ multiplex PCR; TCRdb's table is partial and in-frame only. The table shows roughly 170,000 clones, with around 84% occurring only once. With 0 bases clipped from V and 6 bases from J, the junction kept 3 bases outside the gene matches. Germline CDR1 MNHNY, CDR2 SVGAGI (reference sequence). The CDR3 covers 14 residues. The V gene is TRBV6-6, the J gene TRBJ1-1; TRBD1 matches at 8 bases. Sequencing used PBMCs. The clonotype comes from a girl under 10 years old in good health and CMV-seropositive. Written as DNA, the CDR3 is TGTGCCAGCAGTTACTCGACAGGGGAGCCTGAAGCTTTCTTT. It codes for CASSYSTGEPEAFF.